A single sample gave rise to the 3 T cell receptor beta chains below, sequenced in a study of molecular identifiers for immune sequencing clone quantification. TCRdb ran MiXCR on the PCR reads and lists one entry per CDR3 protein. The sample has about 510,000 distinct CDR3 sequences, about a fifth seen once. Sequencing used naive CD8+ T cells from blood, with Jurkat cell RNA spiked in. The subset was: FACS-sorted CD8+CD4-CCR7+CD45RA+ naive T cells. These receptors came from a human donor in good health. Some libraries in this study had Jurkat cell RNA spiked in.

The CDR3 DNA follows: TGCGCCAGCAGCCAAGATTTCCAGGCGGGGAGAAATAGCAATCAGCCCCAGCATTTT. As protein: CASSQDFQAGRNSNQPQHF. The chain joins TRBV4-3 to TRBJ1-5; no definite D call. From germline, CDR1 is LGHNA and CDR2 YSLEER. The V end was cut by 0 bases, the J end by 0 bases, with 18 bases between. CDR3 size: 19 residues.

This clonotype has at least ten counts. This chain joins TRBV2 and TRBJ2-1; possible D gene TRBD1, 5 bases. Germline CDR1 SNHLY, CDR2 FYNNEI. V lost 9 bases to trimming and J lost 5 bases, with 11 bases between them. This CDR3 spans 12 amino acids. The DNA of the CDR3 is TGTGCCAGACTGACAGATGACAATGAGCAGTTCTTC. Its protein is CARLTDDNEQFF. The full variable domain, its missing parts supplied by reference TRBV2 and TRBJ2-1, is EPEVTQTPSHQVTQMGQEVILRCVPISNHLYFYWYRQILGQKVEFLVSFYNNEISEKSEIFDDQFSVERPDGSNFTLKIRSTKLEDSAMYFCARLTDDNEQFFGPGTRLTVL.

This clonotype was seen a handful of times. The V call is TRBV2, the J call TRBJ2-2; D possibly matches TRBD1 or TRBD2 (5 bases each). The germline V gene has CDR1 SNHLY and CDR2 FYNNEI. The V end lost 6 bases, the J end lost 4 bases, and 15 bases lay between the germline ends. CDR3 length: 15 residues. In DNA form, the CDR3 reads TGTGCCAGCAGCCAGAATTGGGGGATCACCGGGGAGCTGTTTTTT. Translated: CASSQNWGITGELFF.